Below are 25 T cell receptor beta chains sequenced from a single sample in a study of blood T cell repertoires in COVID-19. Data came from immunoSEQ multiplex PCR; TCRdb stores just in-frame clones and leaves some out. The table lists tens of thousands of clones, over 75% of them singletons. The sample taken for sequencing was peripheral blood. Receptor source: a man aged 65 to 79 with acute or convalescent COVID-19.

This chain uses TRBV5-1 with TRBJ2-5; 7 bases match TRBD1. Germline-derived CDR1 and CDR2 are SGHRS and YFSETQ. V shed 0 bases, J shed 5 bases, and the junction held 13 bases outside the gene matches. The CDR3 has 17 residues. CDR3 loop: CASSLGTGGSLWETQYF. The CDR3 DNA sequence: TGCGCCAGCAGCTTGGGGACAGGAGGAAGCCTCTGGGAGACCCAGTACTTC.

The J gene is TRBJ2-5, the V gene TRBV7-7, with TRBD1 matching 11 bases. CDR1 SSHAT and CDR2 FNYEAQ come from the germline V gene (reference sequence). Trimming took 4 bases from V and 4 from J; bases not matched to a gene: 5. This CDR3 has 15 residues. In DNA form, the CDR3 reads TGTGCCAGCAGCTCGGGACAGGGGGGAGGAGAGACCCAGTACTTC. Its protein product is CASSSGQGGGETQYF.

This chain joins TRBV29-1 and TRBJ1-2, with D possibly being TRBD1 (5 bases). Looked up from germline, CDR1 is SQVTM and CDR2 is ANQGSEA. V was cut by 1 base and J by 2 bases, with 11 bases left in between. The CDR3 has 14 residues. CDR3 protein: CSVEVSGKNYGYTF. The CDR3 nucleotides are TGCAGCGTTGAAGTATCAGGGAAGAACTATGGCTACACCTTC.

V and J are TRBV7-3 and TRBJ2-3; a possible D gene is TRBD2 (6 bases). The CDR3 is made up of 15 amino acids. Germline V lookup: CDR1 SGHTA, CDR2 FQGTGA. The V end was cut by 2 bases, the J end by 5 bases, with 14 bases between. The CDR3 nucleotides read TGTGCCAGCAGCTTAGGAGGGACGATAGTAGATACGCAGTATTTT. The encoded protein is CASSLGGTIVDTQYF.

J is TRBJ2-7 and V is TRBV7-2; a weak D match, TRBD1 (7 bases). Trimming left V 1 base short and J 4 bases short, with 23 bases between. The CDR3 spans 18 residues. CDR1 SGHTA and CDR2 FQGNSA come from the germline V gene. The CDR3 DNA is TGTGCCAGCAGCTTAGAGGGGTCTAGTAGACAGGGAGGTTACGAGCAGTACTTC. Its protein product is CASSLEGSSRQGGYEQYF.

The rearrangement uses TRBV28 and TRBJ2-7; 9 bases match TRBD2. The trim removed 5 bases at V and 4 bases at J, leaving 6 bases unmatched. The CDR3 is 14 residues long. Looked up from germline, CDR1 is MDHEN and CDR2 is SYDVKM. CDR3 bases: TGTGCCAGCAGTCCACCGGGACTAGCATACGAGCAGTACTTC. Translating gives CASSPPGLAYEQYF.

V gene TRBV10-3 combines with J gene TRBJ2-2, with 8 bases matching TRBD1. Germline V gene lookup returns CDR1 ENHRY and CDR2 SYGVKD. This CDR3 comprises 16 residues. Trimming removed 4 bases from V and 2 bases from J; junction bases left unmatched: 6. The CDR3 loop is CAISGTGTGNTGELFF. The CDR3 coding sequence is TGTGCCATCAGTGGAACCGGGACAGGCAACACCGGGGAGCTGTTTTTT.

V is TRBV7-2 and J is TRBJ2-7, with a tentative D call TRBD2 (6 bases). V lost 5 bases and J 5 bases, leaving 16 bases between the germline ends. CDR3 length: 14 amino acids. From germline, CDR1 is SGHTA and CDR2 FQGNSA. The CDR3, as DNA: TGTGCCAGCAGCCGGGGAGGTGTAGGGCACGAGCAGTACTTC. Amino acids: CASSRGGVGHEQYF.

This rearrangement joins TRBV12-2 to TRBJ1-2; the table assigns TRBD1, which was not confirmed against the DNA. TRBV12-2 represents a pseudogene. The CDR3 loop spans 16 amino acids. CDR3 sequence (DNA): TGTGCAAGTCGCCCTAGTTGTGACAGGACTCTTCGCGGCTACACCTTC. Translating it yields CASRPSCDRTLRGYTF.

The chain employs TRBV5-1 and TRBJ2-5; 8 bases match TRBD2. In germline, CDR1 is SGHRS, CDR2 YFSETQ. V lost 3 bases and J lost 4; bases outside the gene matches: 5. This CDR3 has 14 amino acids. CDR3 residues: CASSSGLGGETQYF. DNA for the CDR3: TGCGCCAGCAGCTCGGGACTAGGGGGAGAGACCCAGTACTTC. Full variable domain (missing parts from reference TRBV5-1 and TRBJ2-5): KAGVTQTPRYLIKTRGQQVTLSCSPISGHRSVSWYQQTPGQGLQFLFEYFSETQRNKGNFPGRFSGRQFSNSRSEMNVSTLELGDSALYLCASSSGLGGETQYFGPGTRLLVL.

The chain links TRBV19 to TRBJ1-2; 7 positions match TRBD1. The CDR3 contains 14 residues. V lost 9 bases, J lost 1 base, and 8 bases stayed unmatched. CDR1 and CDR2 (germline): LNHDA, SQIVND (reference sequence). The CDR3 sequence is CASVRDSLNYGYTF. CDR3 bases: TGTGCCAGCGTCCGGGACAGCCTTAACTATGGCTACACCTTC.

This clone was counted between two and nine times. This chain joins TRBV28 and TRBJ1-6, with D perhaps matching TRBD1 (6 bases). The CDR3 contains 16 residues. Per germline, CDR1 MDHEN and CDR2 SYDVKM. Trimming cost V 5 bases and J 4 bases, with 15 bases left between them. In nucleotides, the CDR3 is TGTGCCAGCAGTCGTCAGGGGCCAACTTATAATTCACCCCTCCACTTT. Its protein product is CASSRQGPTYNSPLHF.

In regard to this clone: Additional DNA sequences in this sample encode the identical CDR3. The chain recombines TRBV11-2 with TRBJ1-1, with D maybe TRBD1 (6 bases). The CDR3 is made up of 14 amino acids. CDR1 SGHAT and CDR2 FQNNGV come from the germline V gene. Trimming shortened V by 1 base and J by 5 bases, and 11 bases separated the two germline ends. In DNA form, the CDR3 reads TGTGCCAGCAGCTTAGGGCAGGGGAGTACTGAAGCTTTCTTT. It specifies CASSLGQGSTEAFF.

This chain uses TRBV5-1 with TRBJ1-1, with 8 bases identical to TRBD1. This CDR3 region has 16 residues. V lost 0 bases, J lost 0 bases, and 4 bases stayed unmatched. Germline V CDR1 and CDR2: SGHRS, YFSETQ. CDR3 protein: CASSLATGGMNTEAFF. The CDR3 bases are TGCGCCAGCAGCTTGGCCACAGGGGGGATGAACACTGAAGCTTTCTTT.

This rearrangement joins TRBV11-2 to TRBJ2-5; D unresolved. Trimming removed 0 bases at V and 5 bases at J, with 10 bases between. The CDR3 contains 14 residues. Germline V gene data show CDR1 as SGHAT and CDR2 as FQNNGV. CDR3 amino acids: CASSLERLSETQYF. Here the CDR3 DNA reads TGTGCCAGCAGCTTAGAACGGTTGTCGGAGACCCAGTACTTC. The entire variable domain, with the rest obtained from reference TRBV11-2 and TRBJ2-5, is as follows: EAGVAQSPRYKIIEKRQSVAFWCNPISGHATLYWYQQILGQGPKLLIQFQNNGVVDDSQLPKDRFSAERLKGVDSTLKIQPAKLEDSAVYLCASSLERLSETQYFGPGTRLLVL.

J is TRBJ2-1 and V is TRBV10-3; 10 bases are a match to TRBD2. Germline assignment: CDR1 ENHRY and CDR2 SYGVKD. The CDR3 is made up of 15 amino acids. Trimming cost V 6 bases and J 2 bases; bases outside gene matches: 4. The DNA for the CDR3 is TGTGCCATCAGCCTAGCGGGAGTCACCTACAATGAGCAGTTCTTC. Its protein is CAISLAGVTYNEQFF.

This clone was counted a few times. The chain joins TRBV2 to TRBJ1-2; possible D gene TRBD1, 5 bases. Germline V CDR1 and CDR2: SNHLY, FYNNEI. The CDR3 is made up of 13 amino acids. The V end lost 6 bases, the J end lost 1 base, and 9 bases lay between the germline ends. As DNA, the CDR3 is TGTGCCAGCAGCGCAGACAGTAACTATGGCTACACCTTC. Amino acids: CASSADSNYGYTF.

The V and J genes are TRBV5-1 and TRBJ2-1, with D perhaps matching TRBD2 (6 bases). The germline CDR1 and CDR2 sequences are SGHRS and YFSETQ. The CDR3 is made up of 16 amino acids. V lost 2 bases and J lost 2, with 14 bases in between. The CDR3 region is CASSLGLRETYNEQFF. The CDR3 DNA sequence: TGCGCCAGCAGCTTAGGTCTCCGGGAGACCTACAATGAGCAGTTCTTC.

This clone was recorded a few times. The chain has TRBV25-1 and TRBJ1-3; TRBD1 is a possible D gene (5 bases). This CDR3 has 16 residues. CDR1 and CDR2 from the germline V gene are MGHDK and SYGVNS. Trimming removed 4 bases from V and 1 base from J, with 14 bases in between. In DNA, the CDR3 is TGTGCCAGCAGTGGGGGGGGACGGCGGTCTGGAAACACCATATATTTT. Its translation is CASSGGGRRSGNTIYF.

The V call is TRBV29-1, the J call TRBJ2-1, with a weak D call TRBD1 (6 bases). Trimming pared 6 bases from V and 4 bases from J, leaving 16 bases between. Germline lookup yields CDR1 SQVTM and CDR2 ANQGSEA. The CDR3 covers 14 residues. Written as DNA, the CDR3 is TGCAGCGTCACTAGGGACATGAAGTACAATGAGCAGTTCTTC. The encoded protein is CSVTRDMKYNEQFF.

The CDR3 nucleotides read TGTGCCAGCAGTATACAGGGAACTAGCACAGATACGCAGTATTTT. Protein product: CASSIQGTSTDTQYF. V and J are TRBV2 and TRBJ2-3, with D perhaps TRBD1 (6 bases). The germline V gene encodes CDR1 SNHLY and CDR2 FYNNEI. V was clipped by 5 bases and J by 0 bases, with 12 bases between them. The CDR3 is made up of 15 amino acids.

This clone occurred once. The chain combines TRBV2 with TRBJ2-7; 10 bases agree with TRBD2. The CDR3 has 13 amino acids. V lost 4 bases to trimming and J lost 3 bases; unmatched junction nucleotides: 0. Germline V CDR1 and CDR2: SNHLY, FYNNEI. For the CDR3, the DNA is TGTGCCAGCAGTGGGACTAGCGGCTACGAGCAGTACTTC. This gives the protein CASSGTSGYEQYF. Using reference TRBV2 and TRBJ2-7 for the parts outside the CDR3, the full variable domain is EPEVTQTPSHQVTQMGQEVILRCVPISNHLYFYWYRQILGQKVEFLVSFYNNEISEKSEIFDDQFSVERPDGSNFTLKIRSTKLEDSAMYFCASSGTSGYEQYFGPGTRLTVT.

This clone showed up just once. The chain has TRBV7-2 and TRBJ2-1; TRBD2 matches at 7 bases. The J segment lost 8 bases and the V segment lost 1 base, leaving 5 bases of the junction unmatched. The V gene's germline CDR1 is SGHTA and CDR2 FQGNSA. This CDR3 comprises 14 residues. The chain's CDR3 is CASSLVGGGDEQFF. CDR3 DNA sequence: TGTGCCAGCAGCTTAGTCGGGGGAGGGGATGAGCAGTTCTTC.

V gene TRBV11-2 combines with J gene TRBJ2-7; D is unresolved. The CDR3 length is 14 residues. The germline V and J ends were trimmed by 1 base and 2 bases, with 9 bases remaining between them. Germline-derived CDR1 and CDR2 are SGHAT and FQNNGV. In DNA, the CDR3 is TGTGCCAGCAGCTTAGCCGGCGGAGCCTACGAGCAGTACTTC. Its translation is CASSLAGGAYEQYF.

The gene calls are TRBV28 and TRBJ2-2, with D tentatively TRBD1 (6 bases). There are 12 residues in the CDR3. V lost 5 bases, J lost 5 bases, and 6 bases lay in between. The germline CDR1 and CDR2 sequences are MDHEN and SYDVKM. The CDR3, as DNA: TGTGCCAGCAGTACAGGGACCGGGGAGCTGTTTTTT. Residues: CASSTGTGELFF.